This T cell receptor beta chain came from a study of T cell repertoires in cytomegalovirus infection. Looking at the study overall: Indicated by public TCR beta signatures were CMV infection and matching HLA type. General study points: Cumulative public TCR beta family frequency identified CMV carriers with the relevant HLA. In two of eight donors, the top clonotype was HLA-C-restricted CMV-specific.

CDR3 size: 16 residues. Trimming at V came to 3 bases and at J to 6 bases, leaving 10 bases not matched to a gene. TCRdb called the reads again in MiXCR, with one record for every CDR3 protein. The data hold about 490,000 distinct CDR3 sequences, with around 27% observed a single time. With regard to this clonotype: Its specificity is not known.

The TCR sequence derives from a human donor in good health (CMV status not recorded). Some clones in this sample may be carry-over from other donors' samples. Material: PBMCs. This sequence joins TRBV12-3 or TRBV12-4 and TRBJ2-1, with 8 bases that match TRBD2. CDR3 in amino acids: CASSFGTSGISNEQFF. The CDR3 DNA follows: TGTGCCAGCAGTTTTGGCACTAGCGGTATTAGCAATGAGCAGTTCTTC.